This TCR beta chain was profiled in a study of cytomegalovirus exposure and HLA in healthy donors. Here immunoSEQ multiplex PCR was the method, and the copy in TCRdb shows in-frame clones only, minus some. The sample shows fewer than 250,000 clones, over 80% of them seen only once. Germline CDR1 KGHSH, CDR2 LQKENI. V was clipped by 1 base and J by 2 bases, with 2 bases between them. CDR3 length equals 12 residues. Study-wide findings and caveats: Over 150 TCR beta chains were listed as cytomegalovirus-associated.

This clone has a handful of counts. Its matching antigen is unknown. Sequenced material: PBMCs. The chain is built from TRBV18 and TRBJ2-5; D call uncertain. The clonotype was recovered from a woman under 40 in good health and CMV-seropositive. CDR3 loop: CASSPQQETQYF. The CDR3 bases are TGTGCCAGCTCACCACAGCAAGAGACCCAGTACTTC.